This T cell receptor (beta chain) was profiled in a study of CD8+CD57+ T cells in acquired aplastic anemia. Genomic DNA served as template for TCR beta VDJ and CDR3 profiling. MiXCR was run by TCRdb on the reads, yielding one entry per CDR3 protein. This sample carries more than 95,000 distinct CDR3 sequences, almost 40% of them seen once, and the ten largest clones take around 2.5%. Patients picked for sequencing had shown CD8+CD57+ cell expansion detected by flow cytometry. Germline CDR1 ENHRY, CDR2 SYGVKD. CDR3 size: 14 residues. This clonotype was detected once. As the CDR3 is not closed by the conserved phenylalanine or tryptophan, this likely results from a read error.

Sequencing was performed on sorted CD4+, CD8+, or CD8+CD57+ T cells (not recorded which) from PBMCs. J is TRBJ1-2 and V is TRBV10-3; 7 positions agree with TRBD1. The source of this sequence is a human donor with aplastic anemia. The DNA of the CDR3 is TGTCCCAGCAGTGTAGGACAGGCTAACTATGGCTACACCCTC. This encodes CPSSVGQANYGYTL.